The T cell receptor (beta chain) described here comes from a study of CD8+CD57+ T cells in acquired aplastic anemia. Background on the study: Mean DNA quantity obtained from sorted CD4+ and CD8+ cells was 2.5 to 4 ug. Findings and caveats of the study: Sharing between patients and controls was observed for around 30 CD8+ CDR3 sequences.

This clonotype was recorded many times. Its target is not known. CDR3 length: 13 residues. The germline gives CDR1 SEHNR, CDR2 FQNEAQ (reference sequence). Deletions cut 5 bases from V and 2 bases from J, with 10 bases between. The template used for profiling TCR beta VDJ and CDR3 was genomic DNA. From the reads, TCRdb called clonotypes with MiXCR, one entry per CDR3 protein. There are a few hundred thousand distinct CDR3 sequences in the sample; 34% occur only once, and around 1.1% lies in the top ten. The TCR comes from a human donor in good health, serving as a control. Sequenced sample: sorted CD4+, CD8+, or CD8+CD57+ T cells (not recorded which) from PBMCs. The genes are TRBV7-9 and TRBJ2-7, with TRBD1 as a possible D gene (6 bases). CDR3 loop: CASSKQGTYEQYF. The DNA for the CDR3 is TGTGCCAGCAGCAAACAGGGCACCTACGAGCAGTACTTC. Based on the CDR3 plus reference TRBV7-9 and TRBJ2-7, the full variable domain is DTGVSQNPRHKITKRGQNVTFRCDPISEHNRLYWYRQTLGQGPEFLTYFQNEAQLEKSRLLSDRFSAERPKGSFSTLEIQRTEQGDSAMYLCASSKQGTYEQYFGPGTRLTVT.